These T cell receptor beta chains were read from a single sample in a study of blood T cell repertoires in COVID-19. Sequenced by immunoSEQ multiplex PCR; TCRdb stores in-frame clones only, minus some. The profile shows 200,000 to 250,000 clones, around 89% of them singletons. Sequenced sample: PBMCs or T cells enriched from blood (not recorded which). These TCRs come from a man aged 25 to 40 who had been exposed to COVID-19. Both conserved end residues are part of each CDR3. D genes are given only for firm matches. Not all rows give a size; the values are once, few, many and, for expanded clones, a class.

>TRBV3-1/TRBV3-2|NA|TRBJ2-2|NA
TGTGCCAGCACTTACGGGGATCCGGACACCGGGGAGCTGTTTTTT
CASTYGDPDTGELFF
>TRBV5-1|NA|TRBJ2-7|NA
TGCGCCAGCAGCTTGGTTGTGGAGTACGAGCAGTACTTC
CASSLVVEYEQYF
>TRBV9|TRBD1|TRBJ2-4|NA
TGTGCCAGCAGCCCCGCGGGACAGGGGTTCGGAAACATTCAGTACTTC
CASSPAGQGFGNIQYF
>TRBV5-1|NA|TRBJ1-2|NA
TGCGCCAGCAGCTTGCGGGGGGCAAACTATGGCTACACCTTC
CASSLRGANYGYTF
>TRBV5-4|NA|TRBJ2-3|NA
TGTGCCAGCGGACTCCACCCGCTGGCCAGCACAGATACGCAGTATTTT
CASGLHPLASTDTQYF
>TRBV27|TRBD2|TRBJ2-7|NA
TGTGCCAGCAGTTCGGCGGGGGAAGGCTACGAGCAGTACTTC
CASSSAGEGYEQYF
>TRBV27|NA|TRBJ1-4|NA
TGTGCCAGCAGTTTAATCGACAGCCCCTATGAAAAACTGTTTTTT
CASSLIDSPYEKLFF
>TRBV7-6|TRBD1|TRBJ2-6|NA
TGTGCCAGCAGCTTAGGACAGGGAACTGGGGCCAACGTCCTGACTTTC
CASSLGQGTGANVLTF
>TRBV9|TRBD2|TRBJ2-2|NA
TGTGCCAGCAGCCCAAGAGCGGGGGGTTTCGGGGAGCTGTTTTTT
CASSPRAGGFGELFF
>TRBV27|NA|TRBJ2-7|NA
TGTGCCAGCAGCCCCGGGACATTCTACGAGCAGTACTTC
CASSPGTFYEQYF
>TRBV7-8|NA|TRBJ1-3|once
TGTGCCAGCAGCTGGTCGGGGGGCATAATTGGAAACACCATATATTTT
CASSWSGGIIGNTIYF
>TRBV11-3|NA|TRBJ2-5|NA
TGTGCCAGCAGTAGCACGTACCAAGAGACCCAGTACTTC
CASSSTYQETQYF
>TRBV7-8|TRBD1|TRBJ1-2|NA
TGTGCCAGCAGCCCCCGACAGGGGCACACCTTC
CASSPRQGHTF
>TRBV27|TRBD1|TRBJ2-7|NA
TGTGCCAGCAGGGGGACAGGGACCTTCGAGCAGTACTTC
CASRGTGTFEQYF
>TRBV5-5|NA|TRBJ2-6|once
TGTGCCAGCAGCTTGGTATCTGGGGCCAACGTCCTGACTTTC
CASSLVSGANVLTF
>TRBV7-6|NA|TRBJ2-2|NA
TGTGCCAGCAGCTTAGTTTCCGGGACAACAAACACCGGGGAGCTGTTTTTT
CASSLVSGTTNTGELFF
>TRBV29-1|TRBD1|TRBJ2-3|once
TGCAGCGGGGGACAGACCACAGATACGCAGTATTTT
CSGGQTTDTQYF
>TRBV6-4|TRBD1|TRBJ1-2|NA
TGTGCCAGCAGTGACACTACAGGGGGCTATGGCTACACCTTC
CASSDTTGGYGYTF
>TRBV18|NA|TRBJ2-7|NA
TGTGCCAGCTCACCACCCGCCGCGATTGAGCAGTACTTC
CASSPPAAIEQYF
>TRBV7-4|NA|TRBJ2-3|few
TGTGCCAGCAGCACCGAAGGGGTAAGTCTTACAGATACGCAGTATTTT
CASSTEGVSLTDTQYF
>TRBV2|TRBD1|TRBJ1-4|NA
TGTGCCAGCAGCTACGGACAGGGGGAAAAACTGTTTTTT
CASSYGQGEKLFF
>TRBV7-3|NA|TRBJ2-2|NA
TGTGCCAGCAGCCGGTTCAGGGACACCGGGGAGCTGTTTTTT
CASSRFRDTGELFF
>TRBV3-1/TRBV3-2|NA|TRBJ1-3|NA
TGTGCCAGCCAAGGGGCATTTGGAAACACCATATATTTT
CASQGAFGNTIYF
>TRBV6-6|NA|TRBJ1-2|NA
TGTGCCAGCACCAACCGATGGCGGGGCTACACCTTC
CASTNRWRGYTF
>TRBV5-6|NA|TRBJ1-4|NA
TGTGCCAGCAGCTCGGGGAGGGGAACTAATGAAAAACTGTTTTTT
CASSSGRGTNEKLFF
>TRBV6-2/TRBV6-3|NA|TRBJ1-3|NA
TGTGCCAGCAGTCCAGAATACTCTGGAAACACCATATATTTT
CASSPEYSGNTIYF
>TRBV6-6|NA|TRBJ2-5|once
TGTGCCAGCAGTCAGACCCTAGGAGAGGAGACCCAGTACTTC
CASSQTLGEETQYF
>TRBV21-1|NA|TRBJ2-1|NA
TGTGCCAGATCGAAGCCAGGCAGAAATGAGCAGTTCTTC
CARSKPGRNEQFF
>TRBV3-1/TRBV3-2|NA|TRBJ1-2|NA
TGTGCCAGCAGCCAAGGGCTCCGTGGGGCCGGGTATGGCTACACCTTC
CASSQGLRGAGYGYTF
>TRBV9|TRBD1|TRBJ1-6|NA
TGTGCCAGCAGCACGTCCGGGACAGGCCTTTCACCCCTCCACTTT
CASSTSGTGLSPLHF
>TRBV6-5|TRBD1|TRBJ2-7|NA
TGTGCCGCGGGGACAGGGTCTAACTACGAGCAGTACTTC
CAAGTGSNYEQYF
>TRBV6-5|NA|TRBJ2-7|NA
TGTGCCAGCAGTACGGACAATCGAGCCGTTTACGAGCAGTACTTC
CASSTDNRAVYEQYF
>TRBV3-1/TRBV3-2|NA|TRBJ1-2|NA
TGTGCCACCAGAGGATTGTCCCGTAACAGGTTCAACTATGGCTACACCTTC
CATRGLSRNRFNYGYTF
>TRBV4-2|TRBD1|TRBJ1-4|few
TGTGCCAGCAGCGCGACAGGGAACACCGCAACGGGTGAAAAACTGTTTTTT
CASSATGNTATGEKLFF
>TRBV21-1|NA|TRBJ1-5|once
TGTGCCAGCAGCACCTCCGCCCCCTGGACAGAAACTAGCAATCAGCCCCAGCATTTT
CASSTSAPWTETSNQPQHF
>TRBV7-9|TRBD2|TRBJ2-1|NA
TGTGCCAGCAGCCGACTAGGAGCGGGGGGGAAGAATGAGCAGTTCTTC
CASSRLGAGGKNEQFF
>TRBV12-2|NA|TRBJ1-2|NA
TGTGCAAGTCGCTTAGAGGAGGGGGCGGAGGGCTACACCTTC
CASRLEEGAEGYTF
>TRBV9|NA|TRBJ2-6|NA
TGTGCCAGCAGCGACTACGGGTCTGGGGCCAACGTCCTGACTTTC
CASSDYGSGANVLTF
>TRBV5-1|TRBD2|TRBJ2-3|NA
TGCGCCAGCAGTTCGAGTCCTAGCGGGGGCGCAGATACGCAGTATTTT
CASSSSPSGGADTQYF
>TRBV4-2|NA|TRBJ1-3|few
TGTGCCAGCAGCTTAGGGGGAACTGGAAACACCATATATTTT
CASSLGGTGNTIYF
>TRBV19|TRBD1|TRBJ1-5|NA
TGTGCCAGTAGTATAGTAGGGGGACAGAGCAATCAGCCCCAGCATTTT
CASSIVGGQSNQPQHF
>TRBV10-3|NA|TRBJ2-2|NA
TGTGCCATCAGTGTGCTCGAGGAGAACGGGGAGCTGTTTTTT
CAISVLEENGELFF
>TRBV5-1|NA|TRBJ1-2|NA
TGCGCCAGCAGCTTTTTAGGACAGAACTATGGCTACACCTTC
CASSFLGQNYGYTF
>TRBV6-2/TRBV6-3|NA|TRBJ2-6|NA
TGTGCCAGCAGTTGGGCAGGGTCCGCTGGGGCCAACGTCCTGACTTTC
CASSWAGSAGANVLTF
>TRBV3-1/TRBV3-2|NA|TRBJ1-2|once
TGTGCCAGCAGCCAACCCCTGTCGGGCTATGGCTACACCTTC
CASSQPLSGYGYTF
>TRBV10-3|TRBD1|TRBJ1-5|NA
TGTGCCATCCCAGGGGGGCAGGGTCGTAGCAATCAGCCCCAGCATTTT
CAIPGGQGRSNQPQHF
>TRBV7-9|NA|TRBJ2-2|NA
TGTGCCAGCAGCTTGGGCCCAACCGGGGAGCTGTTTTTT
CASSLGPTGELFF
>TRBV7-2|TRBD2|TRBJ2-3|NA
TGTGCCAGCAGCTTGACTGGGACTAGCGGGGGGTTAGATACGCAGTATTTT
CASSLTGTSGGLDTQYF
>TRBV6-4|TRBD2|TRBJ2-3|NA
TGTGCCAGCAGTGACGGCGGGGGGGCGACAGATACGCAGTATTTT
CASSDGGGATDTQYF
>TRBV5-6|NA|TRBJ2-6|NA
TGTGCCAGCAGCGCGGAGACCCCCCCGAACTTGACTTTC
CASSAETPPNLTF
>TRBV20-1|TRBD1|TRBJ1-4|NA
TGCAGTGTTAGTGGCCCCATACAGGGGGCAATTTTTGAAAAACTGTTTTTT
CSVSGPIQGAIFEKLFF